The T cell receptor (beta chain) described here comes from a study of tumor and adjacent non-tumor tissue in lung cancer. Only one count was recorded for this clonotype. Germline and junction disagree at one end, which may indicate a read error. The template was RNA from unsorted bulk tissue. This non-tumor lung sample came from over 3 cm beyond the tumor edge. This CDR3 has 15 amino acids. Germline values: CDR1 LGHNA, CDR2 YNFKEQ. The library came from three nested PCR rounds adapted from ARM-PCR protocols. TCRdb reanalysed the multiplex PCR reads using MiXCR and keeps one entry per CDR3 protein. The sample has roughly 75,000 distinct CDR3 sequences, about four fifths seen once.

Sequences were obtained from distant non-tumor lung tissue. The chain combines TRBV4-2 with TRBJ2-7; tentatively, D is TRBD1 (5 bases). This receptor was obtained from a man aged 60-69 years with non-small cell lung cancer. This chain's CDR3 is CVSSQGPGLGCEQYF. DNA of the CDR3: TGTGTCAGCAGCCAAGGGCCAGGGTTGGGATGCGAGCAGTACTTC.